The clone carrying this T cell receptor (beta chain) was found once. The antigen is undetermined. The data are from a study of T cell responses to AZD1222 COVID-19 vaccine. General observations from the study: Sampling that yielded the repertoires occurred only after the peak T cell response. Per reports, nearly half of all spike-specific TCRs target regions that are unmutated in variants.

The CDR3 runs 13 residues. Per the germline V gene, CDR1 is SQVTM and CDR2 is ANQGSEA. V was shortened by 1 base and J by 4 bases, with 9 bases between the two germline ends. Clones were read by immunoSEQ multiplex PCR, and TCRdb kept only the in-frame ones, dropping some. The sample carries roughly 180,000 clones, about 94% recorded once. Here the sequenced sample was peripheral blood, taken on day 0 of AZD1222 vaccination. The receptor comes from an adult in good health. V gene TRBV29-1 combines with J gene TRBJ2-3; D remains ambiguous. The CDR3 bases are TGCAGCGTTGAAGGACGACATTCAGATACGCAGTATTTT. Translated: CSVEGRHSDTQYF.